A single sample is the source of the 27 T cell receptor beta chains below, sequenced in a study of cytomegalovirus exposure and HLA in healthy donors. The PCR used 60 Vbeta and 13 Jbeta primers. The data were produced by immunoSEQ multiplex PCR, yet TCRdb's version contains in-frame clones alone and is incomplete. The data hold over 75,000 clones, with 65% to 80% observed a single time. The specimen was PBMCs. The receptors were gathered from a man aged 35 to 55 in good health and CMV-seropositive.

The chain has TRBV10-1 and TRBJ1-6; 7 nucleotides agree with TRBD1. Unmatched junction bases numbered 17, after V lost 6 bases and J lost 3 bases. This CDR3 region has 19 residues. Germline lookup yields CDR1 WNHNN and CDR2 SYGVQD (reference sequence). CDR3 sequence: CASRPTGAVLSLYNSPLHF. CDR3 bases: TGCGCCAGCAGACCCACAGGGGCAGTTCTATCCCTCTATAATTCACCCCTCCACTTT.

This clone was observed once. This rearrangement joins TRBV6-1 to TRBJ2-3; 12 positions agree with TRBD2. V lost 3 bases, J lost 3 bases, and 4 bases stayed unmatched. The CDR3 runs 16 residues. CDR1 and CDR2 from the germline V gene are MNHNS and SASEGT. The CDR3 region has the DNA TGTGCCAGCAGTGATTATACTAGCGGGAGGACAGATACGCAGTATTTT. Its translation: CASSDYTSGRTDTQYF.

The chain employs TRBV2 and TRBJ2-5; 13 bases are shared with TRBD2. CDR1 is SNHLY, CDR2 FYNNEI, per germline. CDR3 size: 16 residues. With V trimmed by 5 bases and J by 13 bases, 16 bases remained unmatched. The CDR3 spells CASSKGLAGDTERRYF. CDR3 bases: TGTGCCAGCAGTAAAGGACTAGCGGGGGACACCGAAAGGCGGTACTTC.

J is TRBJ1-2 and V is TRBV28; TRBD1 matches 10 bases. The CDR3 extends over 16 amino acids. Losses at the gene ends were 3 bases for V and 2 bases for J; bases not matched to a gene: 6. The germline gives CDR1 MDHEN, CDR2 SYDVKM. This chain's CDR3 is CASSFPPGQGNYGYTF. CDR3 in DNA: TGTGCCAGCAGTTTCCCCCCGGGACAGGGGAACTATGGCTACACCTTC.

The V call is TRBV2, the J call TRBJ2-7; perhaps TRBD2 as D (5 bases). V was trimmed by 6 bases and J by 7 bases, leaving 7 bases between them. CDR1 and CDR2 (germline): SNHLY, FYNNEI. This CDR3 is 10 amino acids long. Here the CDR3 DNA reads TGTGCCAGCAGGGGAGCGGAGCAGTACTTC. It specifies CASRGAEQYF.

This clone showed up just once. V is TRBV6-1 and J is TRBJ2-5, with 11 bases fitting TRBD1. This CDR3 region has 15 residues. Germline V gene sequence: CDR1 MNHNS, CDR2 SASEGT. The V gene end was trimmed by 4 bases and the J gene end by 2 bases; junction bases not matched to a gene: 3. The CDR3 nucleotides read TGTGCCAGCAGTGGGGACAGGGGGTGGCAAGAGACCCAGTACTTC. It yields the protein CASSGDRGWQETQYF.

V gene TRBV5-4 combines with J gene TRBJ1-6; 7 bases match TRBD1. The V gene's germline CDR1 is SGHNT and CDR2 YYREEE (reference sequence). The V segment lost 4 bases and the J segment 11 bases; nucleotides outside the gene matches: 12. The CDR3 extends over 15 amino acids. The CDR3, as DNA: TGTGCCAGCAGCCAAGATCGACAGGGTTTCGCACCCCTCCACTTT. Protein: CASSQDRQGFAPLHF.

The chain recombines TRBV12-5 with TRBJ1-3, with 8 bases that match TRBD1. J was trimmed by 4 bases and V by 0 bases; bases with no gene match: 8. The CDR3 consists of 17 residues. Germline V gene lookup returns CDR1 LGHNT and CDR2 FRNRAP. CDR3 in DNA: TGTGCTAGTGGTTTGGTAAGAGGACAGGGTTCGGGAAACACCATATATTTT. This sequence encodes CASGLVRGQGSGNTIYF. The entire variable domain, with the rest obtained from reference TRBV12-5 and TRBJ1-3, is as follows: DARVTQTPRHKVTEMGQEVTMRCQPILGHNTVFWYRQTMMQGLELLAYFRNRAPLDDSGMPKDRFSAEMPDATLATLKIQPSEPRDSAVYFCASGLVRGQGSGNTIYFGEGSWLTVV.

There are a few counts of this clone. V is TRBV7-2 and J is TRBJ1-5; 8 nucleotides align to TRBD1. V was pared by 4 bases and J by 3 bases, with 5 bases of the junction left unmatched. Germline V gives CDR1 SGHTA, CDR2 FQGNSA. The CDR3 covers 15 residues. The CDR3 DNA reads TGTGCCAGCAGCTGGGGGACAGGAATCAATCAGCCCCAGCATTTT. It codes for CASSWGTGINQPQHF.

For this clone: This sample also contains other DNA sequences that code for the same CDR3. The genes are TRBV6-5 and TRBJ1-2; 12 positions match TRBD1. The trim removed 6 bases at V and 6 bases at J, leaving 5 bases unmatched. This CDR3 is built from 14 residues. CDR1 is MNHEY and CDR2 is SVGAGI in the germline V gene. Here the CDR3 DNA reads TGTGCCAGCAGCGGGACAGGGGGCGGCAATGGCTACACCTTC. It translates to CASSGTGGGNGYTF.

The chain uses TRBV4-1 and TRBJ2-7; 7 bases are a match to TRBD1. The V gene end was trimmed by 0 bases and the J gene end by 0 bases; junction bases not matched to a gene: 5. Germline values: CDR1 MGHRA, CDR2 YSYEKL. The CDR3 spans 16 residues. This chain's CDR3 is CASSQEGTDNSYEQYF. CDR3 in DNA: TGCGCCAGCAGCCAAGAGGGGACAGATAACTCCTACGAGCAGTACTTC.

J is TRBJ2-5 and V is TRBV2; tentative D call: TRBD1 (5 bases). Germline CDR1 is SNHLY and CDR2 is FYNNEI. V lost 2 bases, J lost 2 bases, and 6 bases lay in between. The CDR3 spans 13 residues. The CDR3 region is CASSERGQETQYF. CDR3 nucleotides: TGTGCCAGCAGTGAAAGGGGTCAAGAGACCCAGTACTTC.

The rearrangement links TRBV7-8 to TRBJ2-7; 9 bases agree with TRBD2. Germline V gives CDR1 SGHVS, CDR2 FQNEAQ. The trim removed 2 bases at V and 3 bases at J, leaving 2 bases unmatched. This CDR3 region has 14 residues. DNA of the CDR3: TGTGCCAGCAGCTTATCTAGCGGGAACTACGAGCAGTACTTC. Its translation is CASSLSSGNYEQYF.

This clone was counted a few times. J is TRBJ2-2 and V is TRBV18, with D possibly being TRBD2 (6 bases). Between the trimmed V and J ends, which lost 3 bases and 2 bases, there was a span of 16 bases. CDR1 KGHSH and CDR2 LQKENI come from the germline V gene. There are 17 residues in the CDR3. In DNA, the CDR3 is TGTGCCAGCTCACCTCCCCGTCCGGGACTCAACACCGGGGAGCTGTTTTTT. It translates to CASSPPRPGLNTGELFF.

This clone was detected once. J is TRBJ2-7 and V is TRBV5-1; TRBD2 is a possible D gene (5 bases). With 1 base removed from V and 3 bases from J, the gap between germline ends came to 8 bases. CDR3 length: 13 amino acids. Germline V lookup: CDR1 SGHRS, CDR2 YFSETQ. CDR3 nucleotides: TGCGCCAGCAGCTTGCGGGGAGTCTACGAGCAGTACTTC. Its translation is CASSLRGVYEQYF.

The chain couples TRBV29-1 to TRBJ2-7, with D possibly TRBD2 on 6 matching bases. The CDR3 runs 11 residues. V lost 4 bases and J lost 3, with 7 bases in between. Germline CDR1 reads SQVTM; CDR2 reads ANQGSEA. The chain's CDR3 is CSVAGDYEQYF. The CDR3 bases are TGCAGCGTTGCGGGGGACTACGAGCAGTACTTC.

V gene TRBV6-1 combines with J gene TRBJ2-1; 12 bases line up with TRBD2. CDR1 is MNHNS and CDR2 is SASEGT in the germline V gene. V trimming: 7 bases; J trimming: 9 bases; junction bases outside the gene matches: 10. The CDR3 runs to 15 residues. The CDR3 loop reads CASKLLAGGVSEQFF. Written as DNA, the CDR3 is TGTGCCAGCAAATTACTAGCGGGGGGAGTTAGTGAGCAGTTCTTC.

Only a few counts were recorded for this clone. This chain joins TRBV6-5 and TRBJ1-1, with 7 positions matching TRBD1. V was clipped by 7 bases and J by 1 base; unmatched bases: 9. Germline CDR1 is MNHEY and CDR2 is SVGAGI. This CDR3 is built from 15 residues. The CDR3 sequence: CASTESEGANTEAFF. The CDR3 nucleotides are TGTGCCAGCACCGAATCCGAGGGGGCGAACACTGAAGCTTTCTTT.

V and J are TRBV6-4 and TRBJ2-5; 10 positions agree with TRBD2. Germline trimming cut 5 bases from V and 5 bases from J; bases unmatched to any gene: 8. The V gene's germline CDR1 is MRHNA and CDR2 SNTAGT. The CDR3 length is 15 residues. Written as DNA, the CDR3 is TGTGCCAGCAGTCCAAGCGGGGGGGCCGCGGAGACCCAGTACTTC. Protein: CASSPSGGAAETQYF.

The table lists this clone with a few counts. This chain joins TRBV29-1 and TRBJ1-1; TRBD1 aligns across 9 bases. Germline V gives CDR1 SQVTM, CDR2 ANQGSEA. This CDR3 spans 16 amino acids. Unmatched junction bases numbered 13, after V lost 3 bases and J lost 5 bases. The CDR3 sequence is CSVDQSTGTGRTEAFF. The CDR3 coding sequence is TGCAGCGTTGACCAGTCAACAGGGACAGGGAGGACTGAAGCTTTCTTT.

This clone showed up just once. The chain links TRBV6-5 to TRBJ1-2, with a tentative D call TRBD1 (5 bases). The CDR3 runs to 13 residues. The V end was cut by 6 bases, the J end by 4 bases, with 12 bases between. The germline V gene encodes CDR1 MNHEY and CDR2 SVGAGI. CDR3 nucleotides: TGTGCCAGCAGATATGACAGAAGCTATGGCTACACCTTC. It codes for CASRYDRSYGYTF.

V is TRBV12-5 and J is TRBJ2-5; 11 bases are shared with TRBD2. The V and J ends lost 5 bases and 4 bases, in that order; junction bases with no gene match: 3. The germline V gene encodes CDR1 LGHNT and CDR2 FRNRAP. This CDR3 has 14 amino acids. The CDR3 bases are TGTGCTAGTGGTCTAGCGGGGGGCAGAGAGACCCAGTACTTC. It specifies CASGLAGGRETQYF. Together with reference TRBV12-5 and TRBJ2-5, the CDR3 gives the full variable domain: DARVTQTPRHKVTEMGQEVTMRCQPILGHNTVFWYRQTMMQGLELLAYFRNRAPLDDSGMPKDRFSAEMPDATLATLKIQPSEPRDSAVYFCASGLAGGRETQYFGPGTRLLVL.

This clone has a handful of counts. This chain uses TRBV5-5 with TRBJ2-7, with TRBD2 as a possible D gene (5 bases). Germline CDR1 is SGHKS and CDR2 is YYEKEE (reference sequence). The CDR3 is 14 amino acids. Between the trimmed V and J ends, which lost 0 bases and 3 bases, there was a span of 10 bases. The CDR3 DNA follows: TGTGCCAGCAGCTTGGTCTTGAGGGACTACGAGCAGTACTTC. Encoded protein: CASSLVLRDYEQYF. The full variable domain, in which reference TRBV5-5 and TRBJ2-7 provide the parts outside the CDR3, is DAGVTQSPTHLIKTRGQQVTLRCSPISGHKSVSWYQQVLGQGPQFIFQYYEKEERGRGNFPDRFSARQFPNYSSELNVNALLLGDSALYLCASSLVLRDYEQYFGPGTRLTVT.

The genes are TRBV6-1 and TRBJ1-2; D is ambiguous. Trimming stripped 4 bases from V and 2 bases from J, with 11 bases between. The CDR3 contains 14 residues. Germline-derived CDR1 and CDR2 are MNHNS and SASEGT. CDR3 protein: CASSVGTWNYGYTF. The CDR3 DNA is TGTGCCAGCAGTGTGGGCACATGGAACTATGGCTACACCTTC.

This clone was detected only a few times. The V gene is TRBV14, the J gene TRBJ2-1, with TRBD2 matching 7 bases. Germline lookup yields CDR1 SGHDN and CDR2 FVKESK. With V trimmed by 1 base and J by 6 bases, 3 bases remained unmatched. CDR3 length: 14 amino acids. CDR3 bases: TGTGCCAGCAGCCAAGGGCTAGCGGCCAATGAGCAGTTCTTC. The encoded protein is CASSQGLAANEQFF.

A few counts support this clone. This chain links TRBV27 with TRBJ2-5, with D perhaps TRBD2 (7 bases). V dropped 5 bases and J dropped 5 bases, with 15 bases sitting between them. Germline lookup yields CDR1 MNHEY and CDR2 SMNVEV (reference sequence). This CDR3 has 14 residues. The CDR3 bases are TGTGCCAGCAGTGGGAGCGAGGGGGGGGAGACCCAGTACTTC. It is translated as CASSGSEGGETQYF.

There are a few counts of this clone. The chain recombines TRBV9 with TRBJ1-1, with D possibly being TRBD1 (5 bases). CDR3 length: 13 residues. Trimming removed 3 bases at V and 5 bases at J, with 11 bases between. Germline V CDR1 and CDR2: SGDLS, YYNGEE. The CDR3 bases are TGTGCCAGCAGCGAGGACATACGGACTGAAGCTTTCTTT. Translating gives CASSEDIRTEAFF. The variable domain in full, with the rest retrieved from reference TRBV9 and TRBJ1-1, is DSGVTQTPKHLITATGQRVTLRCSPRSGDLSVYWYQQSLDQGLQFLIQYYNGEERAKGNILERFSAQQFPDLHSELNLSSLELGDSALYFCASSEDIRTEAFFGQGTRLTVV.